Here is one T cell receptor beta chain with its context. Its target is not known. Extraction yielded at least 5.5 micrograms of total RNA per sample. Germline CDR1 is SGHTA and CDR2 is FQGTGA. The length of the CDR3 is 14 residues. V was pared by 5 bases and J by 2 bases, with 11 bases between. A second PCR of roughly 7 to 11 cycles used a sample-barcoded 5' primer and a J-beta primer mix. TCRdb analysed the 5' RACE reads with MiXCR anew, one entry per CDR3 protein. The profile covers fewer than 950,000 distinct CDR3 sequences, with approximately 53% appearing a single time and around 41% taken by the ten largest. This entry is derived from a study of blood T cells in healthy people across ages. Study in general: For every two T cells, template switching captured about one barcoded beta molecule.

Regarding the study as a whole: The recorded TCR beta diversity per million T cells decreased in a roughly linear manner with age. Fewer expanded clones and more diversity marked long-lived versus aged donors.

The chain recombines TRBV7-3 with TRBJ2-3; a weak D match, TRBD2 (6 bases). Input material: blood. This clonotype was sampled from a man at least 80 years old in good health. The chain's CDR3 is CASSPGDNTDTQYF. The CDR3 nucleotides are TGTGCCAGCAGCCCGGGAGACAACACAGATACGCAGTATTTT.